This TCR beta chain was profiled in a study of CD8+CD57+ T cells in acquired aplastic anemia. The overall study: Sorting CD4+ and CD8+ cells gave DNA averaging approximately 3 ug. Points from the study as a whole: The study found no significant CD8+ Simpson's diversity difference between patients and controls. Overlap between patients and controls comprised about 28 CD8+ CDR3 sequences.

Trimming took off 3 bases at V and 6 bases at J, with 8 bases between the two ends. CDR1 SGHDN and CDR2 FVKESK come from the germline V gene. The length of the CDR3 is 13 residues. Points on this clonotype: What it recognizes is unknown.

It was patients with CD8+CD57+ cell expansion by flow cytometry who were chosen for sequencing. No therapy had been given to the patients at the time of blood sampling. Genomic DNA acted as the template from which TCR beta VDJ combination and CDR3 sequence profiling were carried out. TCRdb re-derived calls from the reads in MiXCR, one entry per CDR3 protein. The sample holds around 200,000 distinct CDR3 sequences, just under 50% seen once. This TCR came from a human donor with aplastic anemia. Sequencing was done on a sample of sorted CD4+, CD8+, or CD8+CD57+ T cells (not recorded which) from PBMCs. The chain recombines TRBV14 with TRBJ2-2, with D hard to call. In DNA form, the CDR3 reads TGTGCCAGCAGCCAGGGGTCGGCCGGGGAGCTGTTTTTT. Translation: CASSQGSAGELFF.